This entry features one T cell receptor (beta chain) sequence. Its recognized antigen is unknown. Base qualities are missing; no much larger clone stands one base away. The data were taken from a study of blood T cell repertoires in COVID-19 (dated by TCRdb to the early 2020s). For the study in its entirety: Samples from collaborators originated in the United States, Italy and Spain and spanned both the acute and convalescent phases of COVID-19. Deeply sampled blood TCRbeta repertoires from subjects exposed to, actively infected with, or recovered from COVID-19 were included in the dataset. Samples were obtained from the ongoing ImmuneRACE study (first 160 participants) and from about 1,300 subjects provided by 6 global collaborators. Where available, HLA class I and class II types were taken from metadata supplied by the sample provider and were not determined by assay-based typing. The repertoires were made available in a free public database intended to serve as a resource for research on the immune response to SARS-CoV-2. The prospective study material was composed of cDNA or gDNA derived from T cells, B-cell-depleted T cells, or PBMCs. Nearly every sample came with metadata listing a de-identified subject ID, COVID-19 status, age in years and sex.

The paper as a whole reports these results and caveats: Clinical and demographic metadata were provided uncurated, with the amount varying by source and participant.

There are 16 amino acids in the CDR3, from cysteine to phenylalanine inclusive. Kept here is only the CDR3 DNA, which spans 48 bases and is read in frame from base 1. Trimming removed 3 bases from V and 1 base from J, leaving 14 bases between the germline ends. For CDR1 and CDR2, the germline V gene lists SGHTA and FQGNSA. The immunoSEQ Assay, a bias-controlled multiplex PCR, was used to amplify TCRbeta CDR3 regions from genomic DNA. The original methods were these. The number of nucleated cells in each sample was estimated from the amplification of reference gene primers within the assay. Sequence reads were collapsed and filtered to measure the absolute abundance of every unique TCRbeta CDR3 rearrangement. For each sample, productive Simpson clonality was calculated as the square root of Simpson's diversity index over productive rearrangements. TCRdb holds this immuneACCESS table with in-frame rearrangements only. Some clones are missing; in checked studies, unresolved V genes explain under half, and the rest has no known cause. For V, J and clone size, that table is used; D and trimming come from the DNA. A total of about 280,000 clones appear in this sample, around nine tenths of them only once. In total, the top ten clones hold 11% of the sample.

One collaborating source in Seattle enrolled patients during active infection and followed them longitudinally through the course of disease. The collaborating institutions used their own protocols to collect whole blood in K2EDTA tubes. For TCRbeta analysis, collaborators shipped samples as frozen whole blood, isolated PBMCs, or DNA extracted from either of those sample types. The sequenced sample consisted of peripheral blood. The chain couples TRBV7-2 to TRBJ2-3; TRBD2 might be the D gene, on 6 matching bases. The origin of this receptor is a woman aged 25 to 39 with COVID-19, enrolled during active disease. Here the CDR3 is given as CASSLGIGTRTDTQYF. The DNA is TGTGCCAGCAGCTTGGGGATTGGGACTCGCACAGATACGCAGTATTTT. Supplemented by the reference TRBV7-2 and TRBJ2-3 proteins around the CDR3, the complete variable domain is GAGVSQSPSNKVTEKGKDVELRCDPISGHTALYWYRQSLGQGLEFLIYFQGNSAPDKSGLPSDRFSAERTGGSVSTLTIQRTQQEDSAVYLCASSLGIGTRTDTQYFGPGTRLTVL.